This TCR beta chain was sequenced during a study of shared clonotypes between healthy human individuals. General observations from the study: Few donors limited the genetic and exposure-history diversity represented.

Profiling relied on immunoSEQ multiplex PCR, and the TCRdb table lists in-frame clones only, not all of them. The sample carries 500,000 to 650,000 clones, around three quarters recorded once. With respect to this clone: What it binds is not known.

The CDR3 extends over 16 amino acids. The germline V gene has CDR1 MNHEY and CDR2 SVGAGI. The ends were cut back, 0 bases at V and 2 bases at J, with 10 bases in the middle. Sequencing was performed on PBMCs. This rearrangement joins TRBV6-5 to TRBJ2-2; possibly TRBD2 for D (6 bases). The source is a woman aged 40 to 49 in good health. Some clones in this sample may be carry-over from other donors' samples. The DNA for the CDR3 is TGTGCCAGCAGTTACTCGGGACTTCCTAACACCGGGGAGCTGTTTTTT. Its translation is CASSYSGLPNTGELFF.